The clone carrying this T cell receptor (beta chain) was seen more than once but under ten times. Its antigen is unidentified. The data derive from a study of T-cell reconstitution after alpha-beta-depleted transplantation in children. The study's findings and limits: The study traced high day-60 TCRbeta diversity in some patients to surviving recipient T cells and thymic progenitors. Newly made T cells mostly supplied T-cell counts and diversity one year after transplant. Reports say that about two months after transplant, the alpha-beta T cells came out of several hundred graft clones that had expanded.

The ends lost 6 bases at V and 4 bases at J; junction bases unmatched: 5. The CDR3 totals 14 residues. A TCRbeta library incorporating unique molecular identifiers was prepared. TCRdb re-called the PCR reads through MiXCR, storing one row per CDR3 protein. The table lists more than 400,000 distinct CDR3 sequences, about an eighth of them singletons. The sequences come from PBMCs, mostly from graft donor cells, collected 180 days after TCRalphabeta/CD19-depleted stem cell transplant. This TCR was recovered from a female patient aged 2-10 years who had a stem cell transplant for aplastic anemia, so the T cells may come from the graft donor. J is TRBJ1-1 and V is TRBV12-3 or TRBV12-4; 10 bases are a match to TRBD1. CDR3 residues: CASSRDRGGTEAFF. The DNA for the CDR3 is TGTGCCAGCAGCCGGGACAGGGGAGGCACTGAAGCTTTCTTT.